The clone carrying this T cell receptor (beta chain) was counted at least ten times. The data derive from a study of T cells in Graves' hyperthyroidism and ophthalmopathy. V was clipped by 3 bases and J by 0 bases; unmatched bases: 7. There are 16 residues in the CDR3. In germline, CDR1 is KGHSH, CDR2 LQKENI. Template material for amplifying TCR beta CDR3 regions consisted of RNA transcripts. The HTBI primer set was used in a first-round RT-PCR of the TCR CDR3. A single record per CDR3 protein comes from TCRdb applying MiXCR to the multiplex PCR reads. Seen here are roughly 700,000 distinct CDR3 sequences, 12% to 15% observed once, and the top ten hold 10% to 13%.

This clonotype was obtained from a woman under 30 with Graves' hyperthyroidism. This chain connects TRBV18 to TRBJ1-1; 7 nucleotides align to TRBD1. Sequenced: blood. Written as DNA, the CDR3 is TGTGCCAGCTCACCTACAGGGGAAGGCGTGAACACTGAAGCTTTCTTT. Residues: CASSPTGEGVNTEAFF.